This TCR beta chain came from a study of cytomegalovirus exposure and HLA in healthy donors. In the PCR, 60 Vbeta and 13 Jbeta primers were used. Some clones are missing from TCRdb's copy, which holds only in-frame ones; the method was immunoSEQ multiplex PCR. The sample has about 140,000 clones; around 90% are singletons. V dropped 2 bases and J dropped 7 bases, with 12 bases sitting between them. In germline, CDR1 is SGHRS, CDR2 YFSETQ. This CDR3 is built from 13 residues. The V and J genes are TRBV5-1 and TRBJ1-2; D remains ambiguous. The sequence derives from a woman aged 40 to 55 in good health and CMV-seronegative. The sample consisted of PBMCs. For the CDR3, the DNA is TGCGCCAGCAGCTTCGACGGAGACCTTGGCTACACCTTC. Its protein product is CASSFDGDLGYTF.